What follows are 9 T cell receptor beta chains derived from one specimen sequenced in a study of kidney transplant recipient with SARS-CoV-2 infection. TCRdb used MiXCR to reprocess the reads, holding one entry per CDR3 protein. This table holds 200,000 to 250,000 distinct CDR3 sequences, 25% to 35% found once. The sequencing used a blood sample, collected at baseline and on roughly day 120 from a kidney transplant recipient. The source is a male patient aged 25-45 years who had COVID-19 and was a kidney transplant recipient. Among the T cells, some may be from the graft donor.

With respect to this clonotype: A much bigger clone sits one base away, suggesting this may be a read error. The chain recombines TRBV6-5 with TRBJ1-2, with D uncertain. Per the germline V gene, CDR1 is MNHEY and CDR2 is SVGAGI. This CDR3 spans 17 amino acids. The CDR3 loop is CASSTRVECRKTYDYTF. The CDR3 region has the DNA TGTGCCAGCAGTACCCGAGTGGAATGTAGAAAGACCTATGACTACACCTTC.

This clonotype appeared many times. The chain links TRBV4-1 to TRBJ1-4; no clear D gene. This CDR3 is 12 amino acids long. CDR1 and CDR2 (germline): MGHRA, YSYEKL. V was cut by 2 bases and J by 8 bases, with 6 bases left in between. The CDR3 loop reads CASSQPQEKLFF. In DNA, the CDR3 is TGCGCCAGCAGCCAACCCCAAGAAAAACTGTTTTTT.

CDR3 DNA sequence: TGTGCCAGCAGCCGAGCTCGTCCCACTTCAGGCTTGACCGGGGAGCTGTTTTTT. Its translation is CASSRARPTSGLTGELFF. The chain recombines TRBV3-1 with TRBJ2-2; unclear D gene. V was pared by 4 bases and J by 5 bases, with 23 bases between. Germline V gene lookup returns CDR1 LGHDT and CDR2 YNNKEL (reference sequence). This CDR3 has 18 amino acids.

Concerning this clonotype itself: This clone may be a read error of a much larger clone one base away. The V gene is TRBV5-1, the J gene TRBJ2-7, with D perhaps matching TRBD1 (7 bases). Trimming shortened V by 0 bases and J by 7 bases, and 17 bases separated the two germline ends. The length of the CDR3 is 15 residues. Germline assignment: CDR1 SGHRS and CDR2 YFSETQ. CDR3 sequence reads: CASSLVALQGGEQYF. CDR3 bases: TGCGCCAGCAGCTTGGTTGCGCTCCAGGGGGGAGAGCAGTACTTC.

This clonotype was seen once. Just one base apart from a much larger clone, this may be a read error. V usage is TRBV8-2 and J usage is TRBJ1-2. TRBV8-2 is marked as a pseudogene. This CDR3 is built from 16 residues. The DNA of the CDR3 is TGTGGCAGTGGGAACATTGATAGCCTAAAGACCTATGGCTACACCTTC. Its protein product is CGSGNIDSLKTYGYTF.

On this clonotype: A much larger clone lies a single base off, so this may be a read error. The V call is TRBV6-6, the J call TRBJ2-7; 10 bases are shared with TRBD1. Germline CDR1 MNHNY, CDR2 SVGAGI (reference sequence). The CDR3 loop spans 17 amino acids. Written as DNA, the CDR3 is TGTACCAGCAGAACCAACCCCGGGACAGGGGAGGGCTACGAGCAGTACTTC. The encoded protein is CTSRTNPGTGEGYEQYF.

This clonotype turned up a few times. The chain carries TRBV5-6 and TRBJ2-1; 9 bases line up with TRBD2. The better agreement between TRBJ2-5 and the DNA end casts doubt on the J call. The germline V gene has CDR1 SGHDT and CDR2 YYEEEE. This CDR3 spans 15 amino acids. CDR3 bases: TGTGCCAGCAGCTTGATGTCTAGCGGGACTGAGACCCAGTACTTC. Translated, it gives CASSLMSSGTETQYF.

This clonotype was seen a single time. One base away lies a much larger clone, so this may be a sequencing read error. The genes are TRBV18 and TRBJ2-4, with 8 nucleotides matching TRBD2. The better agreement between TRBJ2-7 and the DNA end casts doubt on the J call. The CDR3 runs 15 residues. The germline V gene has CDR1 KGHSH and CDR2 LQKENI. CDR3 coding DNA: TGTGCCAACTCACCTAGGACTAGCCGAGAATACGAGCAGTACTTC. Translating gives CANSPRTSREYEQYF.

The chain is built from TRBV7-2 and TRBJ2-7, with D tentatively TRBD1 (6 bases). Per the germline V gene, CDR1 is SGHTA and CDR2 is FQGNSA. Trimming shortened V by 1 base and J by 6 bases, and 28 bases separated the two germline ends. The CDR3 is made up of 19 amino acids. The CDR3 here is CASSLVGAGIVPGRTEQYF. CDR3 nucleotide sequence: TGTGCCAGCAGCTTAGTGGGGGCAGGCATTGTGCCGGGGAGAACCGAGCAGTACTTC. The full variable domain, with the rest looked up from reference TRBV7-2 and TRBJ2-7, is GAGVSQSPSNKVTEKGKDVELRCDPISGHTALYWYRQSLGQGLEFLIYFQGNSAPDKSGLPSDRFSAERTGGSVSTLTIQRTQQEDSAVYLCASSLVGAGIVPGRTEQYFGPGTRLTVT.